The 27 T cell receptor beta chains below were found in one sample sequenced in a study of blood T cell repertoires in COVID-19. Assay used: immunoSEQ multiplex PCR; TCRdb lists only in-frame clones, some missing. The table lists about 350,000 clones, approximately 90% of them singletons, with roughly 3% in the top ten. Material for sequencing was peripheral blood. The receptors were gathered from a woman under 30 who had recovered from COVID-19.

The gene calls are TRBV24-1 and TRBJ2-1; 11 bases line up with TRBD2. The CDR3 sequence is 14 residues long. The V gene end was trimmed by 5 bases and the J gene end by 6 bases; junction bases not matched to a gene: 2. Looked up from germline, CDR1 is KGHDR and CDR2 is SFDVKD. The CDR3 DNA reads TGTGCCACCAGTGGACTAGCGGGGATCAATGAGCAGTTCTTC. Its translation is CATSGLAGINEQFF.

The CDR3 region is CASSVAGSGGQETQYF. In nucleotides, the CDR3 is TGTGCCAGCAGCGTAGCCGGTAGCGGAGGACAAGAGACCCAGTACTTC. The chain couples TRBV9 to TRBJ2-5; D may be TRBD2 (6 bases). The CDR3 is 16 amino acids. V lost 0 bases, J lost 2 bases, and 14 bases lay in between. The germline CDR1 and CDR2 sequences are SGDLS and YYNGEE. Full variable domain (missing parts from reference TRBV9 and TRBJ2-5): DSGVTQTPKHLITATGQRVTLRCSPRSGDLSVYWYQQSLDQGLQFLIQYYNGEERAKGNILERFSAQQFPDLHSELNLSSLELGDSALYFCASSVAGSGGQETQYFGPGTRLLVL.

This rearrangement joins TRBV29-1 to TRBJ1-4; TRBD1 matches 7 bases. The CDR3 totals 13 residues. CDR1 is SQVTM, CDR2 ANQGSEA, per germline. The V segment lost 2 bases and the J segment 7 bases; nucleotides outside the gene matches: 4. The CDR3 DNA follows: TGCAGCGTTGAACCGACAGGGAGTGAAAAACTGTTTTTT. Residues: CSVEPTGSEKLFF.

This clone has just a few counts. This chain links TRBV7-9 with TRBJ1-1; D is ambiguous. CDR3 length equals 12 residues. Germline values: CDR1 SEHNR, CDR2 FQNEAQ (reference sequence). V was cut by 1 base and J by 6 bases, with 6 bases left in between. The CDR3 here is CASSLGIAEAFF. CDR3 bases: TGTGCCAGCAGCTTAGGTATTGCTGAAGCTTTCTTT.

This rearrangement joins TRBV10-2 to TRBJ2-1; 10 nucleotides align to TRBD2. CDR1 and CDR2 (germline): WSHSY, SAAADI. J gave up 8 bases and V 6 bases, and 7 bases lay outside the gene matches. The CDR3 is 14 residues long. As DNA, the CDR3 is TGCGCCAGCAGCGGGAGCGGGAGGGCCGATGAGCAGTTCTTC. Amino acids: CASSGSGRADEQFF.

The chain combines TRBV11-2 with TRBJ2-2, with D possibly TRBD1 on 5 matching bases. V was trimmed by 1 base and J by 3 bases, leaving 15 bases between them. This CDR3 has 17 residues. In germline, CDR1 is SGHAT, CDR2 FQNNGV. The CDR3 region is CASSLVGVETHTGELFF. In DNA form, the CDR3 reads TGTGCCAGCAGCTTAGTAGGGGTAGAAACTCACACCGGGGAGCTGTTTTTT.

V is TRBV25-1 and J is TRBJ1-2, with D tentatively TRBD1 (5 bases). The ends were cut back, 2 bases at V and 2 bases at J, with 15 bases in the middle. In germline, CDR1 is MGHDK, CDR2 SYGVNS. The CDR3 consists of 16 residues. CDR3 residues: CASSETVMTVNYGYTF. In DNA, the CDR3 is TGTGCCAGCAGTGAAACAGTAATGACAGTAAACTATGGCTACACCTTC.

The rearrangement joins TRBV18 to TRBJ2-3; D not certain. Trimming cost V 3 bases and J 3 bases, with 13 bases left between them. CDR3 size: 15 residues. Germline CDR1 is KGHSH and CDR2 is LQKENI. The CDR3 protein is CASSPVAGSTDTQYF. The CDR3 DNA sequence: TGTGCCAGCTCACCTGTGGCAGGCTCTACAGATACGCAGTATTTT.

A note on this clone: At the DNA level, this CDR3 is encoded by other sequences in the same sample as well. The CDR3 DNA reads as TGTGCCAGTAGTATTCGCGGGAACACCGGGGAGCTGTTTTTT. Its protein product is CASSIRGNTGELFF. The rearrangement joins TRBV19 to TRBJ2-2, with unresolved D. There are 14 residues in the CDR3. Germline values: CDR1 LNHDA, CDR2 SQIVND (reference sequence). The germline V and J ends were trimmed by 3 bases and 1 base, with 6 bases remaining between them.

The chain has TRBV18 and TRBJ2-2; D remains unclear. Germline CDR1 is KGHSH and CDR2 is LQKENI. V was clipped by 2 bases and J by 4 bases, with 14 bases between them. The CDR3 consists of 16 residues. The CDR3: CASSPLPGGGTGELFF. CDR3 DNA: TGTGCCAGCTCACCATTGCCCGGTGGTGGCACCGGGGAGCTGTTTTTT.

Only one count was recorded for this clone. CDR3 sequence (DNA): TGTGCCAGCAGTAGTCTTGCAGGGGGCCCGAACCACTATGGCTACACCTTC. Translation gives CASSSLAGGPNHYGYTF. The genes are TRBV27 and TRBJ1-2, with TRBD1 matching 8 bases. Germline V gives CDR1 MNHEY, CDR2 SMNVEV (reference sequence). J gave up 3 bases and V 5 bases, and 14 bases lay outside the gene matches. The CDR3 totals 17 residues.

The chain has TRBV7-2 and TRBJ2-5, with 11 nucleotides matching TRBD2. The germline CDR1 and CDR2 sequences are SGHTA and FQGNSA. The CDR3 covers 15 residues. V lost 5 bases and J lost 0; bases outside the gene matches: 2. The CDR3 coding sequence is TGTGCCAGCAGCGGGACTAGCGGTCACCAAGAGACCCAGTACTTC. This sequence encodes CASSGTSGHQETQYF.

The gene calls are TRBV5-1 and TRBJ2-3; TRBD1 might be the D (6 bases). Germline CDR1 and CDR2: SGHRS and YFSETQ. The CDR3 covers 16 residues. V was trimmed by 4 bases and J by 4 bases, leaving 19 bases between them. CDR3 nucleotides: TGCGCCAGCAGCGAATTTACAGGGATACCGCCAGATACGCAGTATTTT. It codes for CASSEFTGIPPDTQYF.

The chain couples TRBV6-5 to TRBJ1-1; the D is unclear. The CDR3 sequence is 14 residues long. Germline CDR1 is MNHEY and CDR2 is SVGAGI. The V gene lost 7 bases and the J gene lost 1 base, with 13 bases spanning the gap. In DNA, the CDR3 is TGTGCCAGCACCCGGGGAGTGAAGAACACTGAAGCTTTCTTT. Translation gives CASTRGVKNTEAFF.

The chain uses TRBV5-5 and TRBJ2-7; 7 nucleotides align to TRBD1. Trimming removed 4 bases from V and 8 bases from J; junction bases left unmatched: 6. This CDR3 is 12 amino acids long. In germline, CDR1 is SGHKS, CDR2 YYEKEE (reference sequence). In DNA, the CDR3 is TGTGCCAGCAGCAAGGACAGGCGAAAGCAGTACGTC. It specifies CASSKDRRKQYV.

The chain recombines TRBV6-2 or TRBV6-3 with TRBJ2-1, with 8 bases matching TRBD2. Germline V gene lookup returns CDR1 MNHEY and CDR2 SVGEGT. The V gene end was trimmed by 5 bases and the J gene end by 6 bases; junction bases not matched to a gene: 15. The CDR3 sequence is 17 residues long. The CDR3 DNA reads as TGTGCCAGCAGTAAACCCCTCCTAGCGGGCCTCGGCAATGAGCAGTTCTTC. It is translated as CASSKPLLAGLGNEQFF.

The chain carries TRBV7-2 and TRBJ1-5, with D tentatively TRBD1 (6 bases). The CDR3 is 17 residues long. The ends were cut back, 5 bases at V and 1 base at J, with 18 bases in the middle. The V gene's germline CDR1 is SGHTA and CDR2 FQGNSA. The CDR3 nucleotides read TGTGCCAGCAGCCCCCTAGCGGGGGCGATGAGCAATCAGCCCCAGCATTTT. It yields the protein CASSPLAGAMSNQPQHF.

The J gene is TRBJ1-6, the V gene TRBV27; possibly TRBD1 for D (6 bases). V was trimmed by 7 bases and J by 9 bases, leaving 22 bases between them. Germline V gene lookup returns CDR1 MNHEY and CDR2 SMNVEV (reference sequence). The CDR3 is 16 residues long. The DNA of the CDR3 is TGTGCCAGCACCCCGGGGCAGGGGTTTTTCGGTTCACCCCTCCACTTT. Encoded protein: CASTPGQGFFGSPLHF.

V and J are TRBV27 and TRBJ2-1, with 8 bases fitting TRBD1. The ends lost 6 bases at V and 7 bases at J; junction bases unmatched: 11. The CDR3 is made up of 15 amino acids. In germline, CDR1 is MNHEY, CDR2 SMNVEV (reference sequence). As DNA, the CDR3 is TGTGCCAGCAGCTCATCGGCAGGGGGCAGGAATGAGCAGTTCTTC. Translated: CASSSSAGGRNEQFF.

The chain carries TRBV6-2 or TRBV6-3 and TRBJ2-1, with 14 bases matching TRBD2. J gave up 8 bases and V 3 bases, and 18 bases lay outside the gene matches. CDR1 MNHEY and CDR2 SVGEGT come from the germline V gene. CDR3 size: 20 residues. The CDR3 nucleotides read TGTGCCAGCAGTTATTTAAGGGTTCGGGGACTAGCGGGAGCAATCGATGAGCAGTTCTTC. It specifies CASSYLRVRGLAGAIDEQFF.

DNA for the CDR3: TGTGCCACTTACTTAGGGGGGAACACTGAAGCTTTCTTT. It specifies CATYLGGNTEAFF. The V call is TRBV10-3, the J call TRBJ1-1; D perhaps matches TRBD1 (6 bases). The CDR3 loop spans 13 amino acids. V was trimmed by 10 bases and J by 1 base, leaving 13 bases between them. Germline V gene data show CDR1 as ENHRY and CDR2 as SYGVKD.

The gene calls are TRBV7-2 and TRBJ1-5; maybe TRBD1 (5 bases). The length of the CDR3 is 16 residues. V lost 2 bases and J 3 bases, leaving 14 bases between the germline ends. Germline V gene sequence: CDR1 SGHTA, CDR2 FQGNSA. The CDR3 is CASSLRRDGSNQPQHF. CDR3 nucleotide sequence: TGTGCCAGCAGCTTACGGAGGGACGGATCCAATCAGCCCCAGCATTTT.

The chain combines TRBV19 with TRBJ2-1; the D gene is possibly TRBD2 (5 bases). This CDR3 contains 16 residues. V shed 2 bases and J shed 0 bases, with 11 bases lying between them. The germline CDR1 and CDR2 sequences are LNHDA and SQIVND (reference sequence). CDR3 coding DNA: TGTGCCAGTAGTATAAGGACTCGTAGCTCCTACAATGAGCAGTTCTTC. Its translation: CASSIRTRSSYNEQFF.

This clone was recorded a few times. The rearrangement joins TRBV11-2 to TRBJ1-3; 7 bases agree with TRBD1. With V trimmed by 2 bases and J by 4 bases, 8 bases remained unmatched. Germline loops: CDR1 SGHAT, CDR2 FQNNGV. This CDR3 region has 16 residues. The CDR3 loop reads CASSLRPTGPGNTIYF. CDR3 nucleotides: TGTGCCAGCAGCTTAAGGCCGACAGGGCCGGGAAACACCATATATTTT.

The chain combines TRBV7-9 with TRBJ1-3, with D perhaps matching TRBD1 (5 bases). The CDR3 consists of 18 residues. Germline V CDR1 and CDR2: SEHNR, FQNEAQ (reference sequence). The V end was cut by 2 bases, the J end by 0 bases, with 17 bases between. The DNA for the CDR3 is TGTGCCAGCAGCTTAAGGCCCGGGGGGGGTCTCTCTGGAAACACCATATATTTT. Encoded protein: CASSLRPGGGLSGNTIYF.

CDR3 protein: CATSRLRAGTSDPGELFF. CDR3 coding DNA: TGTGCCACCAGCAGATTGCGGGCCGGGACTAGCGACCCCGGGGAGCTGTTTTTT. The chain carries TRBV15 and TRBJ2-2, with 10 bases aligning to TRBD2. This CDR3 spans 18 amino acids. The J segment lost 6 bases and the V segment lost 2 bases, leaving 12 bases of the junction unmatched. In germline, CDR1 is LNHNV, CDR2 YYDKDF (reference sequence).

V gene TRBV29-1 combines with J gene TRBJ2-1; 9 bases align to TRBD1. Trimming removed 6 bases from V and 5 bases from J; junction bases left unmatched: 8. CDR1 is SQVTM and CDR2 is ANQGSEA in the germline V gene. The CDR3 has 14 amino acids. Here the CDR3 reads CSVDPGQGNNEQFF. CDR3 sequence (DNA): TGCAGCGTCGACCCGGGACAGGGCAACAATGAGCAGTTCTTC.